This T cell receptor beta chain derives from a study of T cell repertoires in cytomegalovirus infection. Study results and caveats: Frequencies of public TCR beta families were cumulated, and this identified carriers of CMV plus the relevant HLA.

Germline V gene lookup returns CDR1 SQVTM and CDR2 ANQGSEA. The J segment lost 2 bases and the V segment lost 0 bases, leaving 4 bases of the junction unmatched. The CDR3 consists of 15 residues. Using its own MiXCR run on the reads, TCRdb lists one record per CDR3 protein. The sample carries 750,000 to 950,000 distinct CDR3 sequences, almost 30% recorded once. The table lists this clonotype with a few counts. The antigen remains undetermined. V and J are TRBV29-1 and TRBJ2-1; 7 bases match TRBD2. Source: cultured CD8+ T cells from PBMCs, taken from culture after CMV antigen stimulation. The source is a human donor in good health (CMV status not recorded). Some clones in this sample may be carry-over from other donors' samples. The CDR3 spells CSVEDRSGTYNEQFF. CDR3 sequence (DNA): TGCAGCGTTGAAGATCGAAGCGGGACCTACAATGAGCAGTTCTTC.